A selection of T cell receptor beta chains follows, all from one sample in a study of T cell repertoires in cytomegalovirus infection. In TCRdb, the reads were re-called with MiXCR into one record per CDR3 protein. The data contain approximately 630,000 distinct CDR3 sequences, 20% to 25% of them seen just once; the ten biggest clones take up approximately 8%. Sequenced material: CD8+ T cells from PBMCs. The receptors here all came from a human donor in good health (CMV status not recorded). Some clones in this sample may be carry-over from other donors' samples. CDR3s include the opening cysteine and the closing phenylalanine or tryptophan. D genes are given only for firm matches. Some rows mark clone size as missing; the rest say once, few, many or name a class of expanded clone.

cdr3_aa cdr3_nt j_call clone_size v_call d_call
CASSYGEDYEQYF TGTGCCAGCAGTTACGGGGAAGACTACGAGCAGTACTTC TRBJ2-7 few TRBV6-5 -
CASSSPPDNEQFF TGTGCCAGCAGTTCCCCCCCCGACAATGAGCAGTTCTTC TRBJ2-1 - TRBV28 -
CASSLAVSGANVLTF TGTGCCAGCAGCTTGGCCGTTTCTGGGGCCAACGTCCTGACTTTC TRBJ2-6 few TRBV5-5 -
CASSVPQDAANTGELFF TGTGCCAGCAGCGTTCCCCAGGACGCCGCGAACACCGGGGAGCTGTTTTTT TRBJ2-2 - TRBV9 -
CASSLDRREVAGELFF TGCGCCAGCAGCTTGGACCGCCGGGAGGTCGCCGGGGAGCTGTTTTTT TRBJ2-2 - TRBV5-1 TRBD2
CSARDAGNYGYTF TGCAGTGCTAGAGATGCAGGGAACTATGGCTACACCTTC TRBJ1-2 few TRBV20-1 -
CASSLDPRSGYTF TGTGCCAGCAGCTTAGACCCGCGGTCGGGCTACACCTTC TRBJ1-2 many TRBV7-9 -
CASSYNAGGGYTF TGTGCCAGCAGTTACAACGCGGGGGGTGGCTACACCTTC TRBJ1-2 - TRBV6-5 -
CASSERGDYAEQYF TGTGCCAGCAGTGAACGGGGGGATTACGCCGAGCAGTACTTC TRBJ2-7 - TRBV6-4 TRBD2
CASSPRTENTGELFF TGTGCCAGCAGTCCGAGAACAGAGAACACCGGGGAGCTGTTTTTT TRBJ2-2 - TRBV7-9 -
CTSSQLDRGTYEQYF TGTACCAGCAGCCAATTGGACAGAGGAACCTACGAGCAGTACTTC TRBJ2-7 - TRBV14 -
CASSLAGTGVETQYF TGTGCCAGCAGCTTAGCGGGGACAGGGGTTGAGACCCAGTACTTC TRBJ2-5 - TRBV7-2 TRBD1
CASSPGQNSGELFF TGTGCCAGCAGCCCGGGGCAGAACTCCGGGGAGCTGTTTTTT TRBJ2-2 - TRBV7-6 -
CASSSWAEGFTEAFF TGTGCCAGCAGTTCTTGGGCCGAGGGGTTCACTGAAGCTTTCTTT TRBJ1-1 few TRBV28 -
CASSLLGFLLVLTF TGTGCCAGCAGTTTATTGGGGTTCCTCCTCGTCCTGACTTTC TRBJ2-6 many TRBV27 -
CASHYPGEQFF TGTGCCAGCCATTATCCGGGTGAGCAGTTCTTC TRBJ2-1 - TRBV6-1 -
CSALWTSGVDEQFF TGCAGTGCTTTATGGACTAGCGGGGTCGATGAGCAGTTCTTC TRBJ2-1 - TRBV20-1 TRBD2
CSAEGQGVRGELFF TGCAGCGCCGAGGGACAGGGAGTGCGCGGGGAGCTGTTTTTT TRBJ2-2 - TRBV29-1 TRBD1
CASMVGRGYGYTF TGTGCCAGCATGGTGGGCAGGGGGTATGGCTACACCTTC TRBJ1-2 few TRBV7-2 TRBD1
CASTLGGRYGYTF TGTGCCAGCACCTTGGGGGGGCGATATGGCTACACCTTC TRBJ1-2 many TRBV7-2 -
CSVENEASGAGYTF TGCAGCGTTGAAAATGAGGCCTCGGGAGCTGGCTACACCTTC TRBJ1-2 - TRBV29-1 -
CASSLSVLPNVLTF TGTGCCAGCAGCTTATCGGTGCTCCCCAACGTCCTGACTTTC TRBJ2-6 - TRBV11-2 -
CSAIPGTGGEQYF TGCAGTGCTATCCCCGGGACAGGGGGCGAGCAGTACTTC TRBJ2-7 few TRBV20-1 TRBD1
CAISEFGLAGRPGYEQYF TGTGCCATCAGTGAGTTCGGGCTAGCGGGGAGGCCGGGCTACGAGCAGTACTTC TRBJ2-7 few TRBV10-3 TRBD2
CASSRTENTEAFF TGTGCCAGCAGCCGAACAGAGAACACTGAAGCTTTCTTT TRBJ1-1 many TRBV7-6 -
CASSKGVRQPQHF TGTGCCAGCAGTAAAGGGGTTCGCCAGCCCCAGCATTTT TRBJ1-5 few TRBV6-5 -
CASSFILQGALETQYF TGTGCCAGCAGCTTCATTTTACAGGGGGCCTTGGAGACCCAGTACTTC TRBJ2-5 many TRBV7-6 TRBD1
CSVEQPRELSQYF TGCAGCGTTGAACAACCCCGGGAATTGTCCCAGTACTTC TRBJ2-5 few TRBV29-1 -
CASSYVSGVGELFF TGTGCCAGCAGTTACGTATCGGGAGTAGGGGAGCTGTTTTTT TRBJ2-2 few TRBV27 -
CATDSLSNQPQHF TGTGCCACAGACAGTCTAAGCAATCAGCCCCAGCATTTT TRBJ1-5 many TRBV6-1 -
CASSSQGARGLNTEAFF TGTGCCAGCAGCTCTCAGGGGGCTAGAGGCTTGAACACTGAAGCTTTCTTT TRBJ1-1 - TRBV13 TRBD1
CASRGRAKGIPNVLTF TGTGCCAGCCGGGGACGAGCCAAGGGCATCCCCAACGTCCTGACTTTC TRBJ2-6 few TRBV9 -
CASGWGPDTEAFF TGTGCTAGTGGTTGGGGGCCCGACACTGAAGCTTTCTTT TRBJ1-1 many TRBV12-5 -
CASSPPGTGWTEAFF TGTGCCAGCAGCCCCCCCGGGACAGGGTGGACTGAAGCTTTCTTT TRBJ1-1 many TRBV7-2 TRBD1
CASSLAGPLPLNEQYF TGTGCCAGCAGCTTAGCTGGACCCCTCCCTTTGAATGAGCAGTACTTC TRBJ2-7 - TRBV11-3 -
CASSSPTGTRTYSSYNEQFF TGTGCCAGCAGCTCGCCCACCGGGACAAGAACTTATAGCTCCTACAATGAGCAGTTCTTC TRBJ2-1 many TRBV7-3 -
CASSLPPRVFYNEQFF TGTGCCAGCAGTTTACCCCCCAGGGTTTTCTACAATGAGCAGTTCTTC TRBJ2-1 - TRBV28 -
CASNRLLGMTGELFF TGTGCCAGCAACCGACTTTTGGGAATGACCGGGGAGCTGTTTTTT TRBJ2-2 many TRBV7-2 -
CASSLAEVGDRGQEAKNIQYF TGTGCCAGCAGCTTAGCGGAGGTTGGGGACAGGGGGCAAGAGGCCAAAAACATTCAGTACTTC TRBJ2-4 - TRBV7-9 TRBD1
CASSGTSGVFYEQYF TGTGCCAGCAGTGGCACTAGCGGGGTTTTCTACGAGCAGTACTTC TRBJ2-7 few TRBV6-1 TRBD2